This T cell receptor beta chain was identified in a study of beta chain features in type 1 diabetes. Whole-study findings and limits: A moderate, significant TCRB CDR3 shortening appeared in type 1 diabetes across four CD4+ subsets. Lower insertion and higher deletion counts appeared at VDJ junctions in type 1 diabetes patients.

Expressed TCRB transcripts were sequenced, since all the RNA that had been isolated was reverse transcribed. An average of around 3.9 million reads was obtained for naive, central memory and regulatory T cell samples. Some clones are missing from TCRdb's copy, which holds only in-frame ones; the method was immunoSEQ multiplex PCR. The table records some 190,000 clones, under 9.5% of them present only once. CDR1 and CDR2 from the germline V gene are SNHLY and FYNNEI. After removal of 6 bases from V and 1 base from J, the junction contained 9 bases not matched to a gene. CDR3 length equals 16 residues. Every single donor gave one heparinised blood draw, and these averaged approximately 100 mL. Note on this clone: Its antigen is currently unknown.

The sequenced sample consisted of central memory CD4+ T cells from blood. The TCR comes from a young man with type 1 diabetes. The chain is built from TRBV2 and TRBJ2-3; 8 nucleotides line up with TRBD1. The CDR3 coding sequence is TGTGCCAGCAGCAACACCGGACAGGGAGGCACAGATACGCAGTATTTT. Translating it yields CASSNTGQGGTDTQYF.